One and the same sample provided the 8 T cell receptor beta chains below, sequenced in a study of OX40 agonist ivuxolimab in advanced cancers. Some clones are missing from TCRdb's copy, which holds only in-frame ones; the method was immunoSEQ multiplex PCR. The table shows 65,000 to 95,000 clones, with roughly 94% occurring only once. The input for sequencing was CD4+ or CD8+ T cells sorted from blood, taken in a trial of the OX40 agonist ivuxolimab. All receptors derive from an adult with an advanced solid tumor such as melanoma, head and neck, liver or kidney cancer.

The chain uses TRBV7-2 and TRBJ2-7, with D possibly matching TRBD1 (5 bases). Germline values: CDR1 SGHTA, CDR2 FQGNSA. Trimming left V 1 base short and J 0 bases short, with 10 bases between. The CDR3 contains 15 residues. The CDR3 bases are TGTGCCAGCAGCTTAGGACAGTTTAGCTCCTACGAGCAGTACTTC. This translates into CASSLGQFSSYEQYF.

The gene calls are TRBV15 and TRBJ2-1; TRBD2 matches 7 bases. This CDR3 has 17 residues. CDR1 is LNHNV, CDR2 YYDKDF, per germline (reference sequence). The J segment lost 0 bases and the V segment lost 0 bases, leaving 5 bases of the junction unmatched. CDR3 in amino acids: CATSRDTSASSYNEQFF. The CDR3 coding sequence is TGTGCCACCAGCAGAGATACTAGCGCCAGCTCCTACAATGAGCAGTTCTTC.

The chain is built from TRBV5-5 and TRBJ2-4; perhaps TRBD1 as D (6 bases). This CDR3 is 16 amino acids long. The V and J ends lost 4 bases and 0 bases respectively, with 14 bases between them. CDR1 and CDR2 (germline): SGHKS, YYEKEE (reference sequence). CDR3 in amino acids: CASSRGTGLAKNIQYF. The CDR3 bases are TGTGCCAGCAGCAGGGGGACCGGACTAGCCAAAAACATTCAGTACTTC.

The chain joins TRBV11-2 to TRBJ2-1; 9 bases fit TRBD1. The length of the CDR3 is 15 residues. The germline gives CDR1 SGHAT, CDR2 FQNNGV. V gave up 1 base and J gave up 8 bases; unmatched junction bases: 6. CDR3 loop: CASSLGTGVFDEQFF. The CDR3 DNA reads TGTGCCAGCAGCTTAGGGACAGGGGTCTTCGATGAGCAGTTCTTC.

This clone was counted a single time. The gene calls are TRBV28 and TRBJ2-1; D is perhaps TRBD1 (6 bases). From germline, CDR1 is MDHEN and CDR2 SYDVKM. This CDR3 is 13 amino acids long. The V and J ends lost 7 bases and 4 bases respectively, with 11 bases between them. CDR3 amino acids: CASKGERYNEQFF. Written as DNA, the CDR3 is TGTGCCAGCAAGGGGGAGAGATACAATGAGCAGTTCTTC.

The rearrangement uses TRBV5-4 and TRBJ1-3; TRBD1 agrees at 9 bases. The CDR3 is 15 amino acids. From germline, CDR1 is SGHNT and CDR2 YYREEE (reference sequence). After removal of 3 bases from V and 4 bases from J, the junction contained 5 bases not matched to a gene. For the CDR3, the DNA is TGTGCCAGCAGCTCTGACAGGGGGTTAGGAAACACCATATATTTT. It specifies CASSSDRGLGNTIYF.

V is TRBV28 and J is TRBJ1-1; D remains ambiguous. CDR1 is MDHEN and CDR2 is SYDVKM in the germline V gene. The CDR3 spans 14 residues. The germline V and J ends were trimmed by 6 bases and 3 bases, with 14 bases remaining between them. The chain's CDR3 is CASRPGPSYTEAFF. CDR3 nucleotides: TGTGCCAGCAGACCGGGCCCTTCGTACACTGAAGCTTTCTTT.

V and J are TRBV5-6 and TRBJ1-5; D remains unclear. V lost 2 bases to trimming and J lost 1 base, with 10 bases between them. CDR3 length: 15 residues. Germline CDR1 is SGHDT and CDR2 is YYEEEE. Here the CDR3 reads CASSFWETSNQPQHF. The CDR3 DNA reads TGTGCCAGCAGCTTCTGGGAAACCAGCAATCAGCCCCAGCATTTT.